Each of the 6 T cell receptor beta chains below was sequenced from the same sample in a study of T cells in Graves' hyperthyroidism and ophthalmopathy. RNA transcripts provided the source from which TCR beta CDR3 regions were amplified. A first-round RT-PCR of the TCR CDR3 used the HTBI primer set. TCRdb analysed the multiplex PCR reads with MiXCR anew, one entry per CDR3 protein. The sample records about 350,000 distinct CDR3 sequences, around 13% being singletons. Sequencing used blood. These receptors all come from a woman in her 30s with Graves' hyperthyroidism.

This clonotype was detected many times. The V and J genes are TRBV29-1 and TRBJ2-1, with D unclear. Germline CDR1 SQVTM, CDR2 ANQGSEA. The CDR3 is 17 residues long. V was trimmed by 4 bases and J by 0 bases, leaving 19 bases between them. The CDR3 here is CSVAFPIGGGSYNEQFF. The DNA for the CDR3 is TGCAGCGTTGCCTTTCCCATTGGCGGTGGCTCCTACAATGAGCAGTTCTTC.

This clonotype was observed at least ten times. The chain combines TRBV20-1 with TRBJ2-3; tentatively, D is TRBD2 (5 bases). Trimming shortened V by 5 bases and J by 5 bases, and 11 bases separated the two germline ends. This CDR3 is 12 amino acids long. Germline loops: CDR1 DFQATT, CDR2 SNEGSKA (reference sequence). In DNA form, the CDR3 reads TGCAGTGCTCAGGACTGGGGAGATACGCAGTATTTT. Its translation is CSAQDWGDTQYF.

This clonotype was observed at least ten times. This rearrangement joins TRBV11-2 to TRBJ2-1; 8 bases match TRBD2. The V segment lost 2 bases and the J segment 8 bases; nucleotides outside the gene matches: 8. The CDR3 totals 15 residues. The V gene's germline CDR1 is SGHAT and CDR2 FQNNGV. The CDR3 coding sequence is TGTGCCAGCAGCTTACCGGCGGGGGGACTCGATGAGCAGTTCTTC. It specifies CASSLPAGGLDEQFF.

This clonotype was observed at least ten times. This rearrangement joins TRBV30 to TRBJ2-5; unclear D gene. CDR3 length: 13 residues. Deletions cut 3 bases from V and 5 bases from J, with 13 bases between. From germline, CDR1 is GTSNPN and CDR2 SVGIG (reference sequence). CDR3 sequence reads: CAWRKVFPETQYF. Written as DNA, the CDR3 is TGTGCCTGGAGGAAAGTGTTCCCCGAGACCCAGTACTTC.

The table lists this clonotype with many counts. The V gene is TRBV3-1, the J gene TRBJ2-7, with TRBD2 as a possible D gene (6 bases). The V end lost 1 base, the J end lost 2 bases, and 9 bases lay between the germline ends. The CDR3 length is 14 residues. Germline CDR1 LGHDT, CDR2 YNNKEL (reference sequence). The CDR3: CASSQVGTAYEQYF. As DNA, the CDR3 is TGTGCCAGCAGCCAAGTGGGGACTGCCTACGAGCAGTACTTC.

This chain connects TRBV28 to TRBJ1-6, with 11 nucleotides matching TRBD1. The CDR3 totals 21 residues. After removal of 3 bases from V and 0 bases from J, the junction contained 13 bases not matched to a gene. Germline V gene lookup returns CDR1 MDHEN and CDR2 SYDVKM. The CDR3 nucleotides are TGTGCCAGCAGTTTGTTCCTGATGCAGGGGACAGGGGGCTCCTATAATTCACCCCTCCACTTT. Translated, it gives CASSLFLMQGTGGSYNSPLHF.